This record covers a single TCR beta chain. The PCR contained 60 Vbeta and 13 Jbeta primers. Sequencing was performed with immunoSEQ multiplex PCR; in TCRdb, only in-frame clones are kept and a portion is missing. The table has more than 95,000 clones, 55% to 75% seen once. Germline trimming cut 4 bases from V and 6 bases from J; bases unmatched to any gene: 9. The CDR3 loop spans 15 amino acids. From germline, CDR1 is LNHDA and CDR2 SQIVND (reference sequence). The data were taken from a study of cytomegalovirus exposure and HLA in healthy donors. This TCR came from a woman aged 40 to 49 in good health and CMV-seropositive. This chain joins TRBV19 and TRBJ1-5; 7 bases match TRBD1. Input material: PBMCs. The CDR3, as DNA: TGTGCCAGTAGTAGCCTTCGACAGGGCGGTCAGCCCCAGCATTTT. Residues: CASSSLRQGGQPQHF.